The 30 T cell receptor beta chains in this list originate from one sample, sequenced in a study of T-cell memory formation after mild COVID-19. TCRdb re-called the 5' RACE reads through MiXCR, storing one row per CDR3 protein. The sample records around 300,000 distinct CDR3 sequences, over 7% being singletons. Material for sequencing was PBMCs or a T cell subset sorted from them (not recorded which). All receptors derive from a man younger than 30 who had mild COVID-19 (a few samples of this study predate the infection). Cell type and time point are not known.

In its sample, this clonotype was seen a few times. In DNA, the CDR3 is TGTGCCAGCAGTGAAGGGGGCAGCGGGGAGATCCAAGAGACCCAGTACTTC. This codes for CASSEGGSGEIQETQYF. This chain uses TRBV25-1 with TRBJ2-5, with TRBD2 as a possible D gene (7 bases). The germline gives CDR1 MGHDK, CDR2 SYGVNS. The CDR3 is 17 amino acids. Trimming stripped 2 bases from V and 1 base from J, with 17 bases between.

This clonotype was counted only a few times. The chain is built from TRBV27 and TRBJ1-6, with 7 bases identical to TRBD1. The CDR3 sequence is 14 residues long. Germline lookup yields CDR1 MNHEY and CDR2 SMNVEV (reference sequence). With 5 bases clipped from V and 8 bases from J, the junction kept 6 bases outside the gene matches. Here the CDR3 reads CASSRTGDDSPLHF. In DNA form, the CDR3 reads TGTGCCAGCAGTCGCACAGGGGATGATTCACCCCTCCACTTT.

This clonotype was seen repeatedly, ten times or more. The CDR3 nucleotides read TGCGCCAGCAGCCATGGGACAGGGGAGACCCAGTACTTC. It yields the protein CASSHGTGETQYF. The V call is TRBV4-1, the J call TRBJ2-5; TRBD1 aligns across 9 bases. V shed 3 bases, J shed 5 bases, and the junction held 1 base outside the gene matches. In germline, CDR1 is MGHRA, CDR2 YSYEKL. The CDR3 has 13 residues.

The table lists this clonotype with a few counts. The genes are TRBV7-2 and TRBJ1-2, with unresolved D. CDR1 is SGHTA, CDR2 FQGNSA, per germline. The CDR3 covers 12 residues. V lost 5 bases, J lost 10 bases, and 14 bases lay in between. The CDR3 is CASSLVLPDYTF. DNA for the CDR3: TGTGCCAGCAGCCTGGTCCTCCCCGACTACACCTTC.

The chain is built from TRBV29-1 and TRBJ1-1; no clear D. This CDR3 region has 11 residues. Trimming shortened V by 2 bases and J by 6 bases, and 7 bases separated the two germline ends. In germline, CDR1 is SQVTM, CDR2 ANQGSEA. This CDR3 reads CSVERDSEAFF. The CDR3 DNA follows: TGCAGCGTTGAACGCGATTCTGAAGCTTTCTTT. Variable domain in full (rest from reference TRBV29-1 and TRBJ1-1): SAVISQKPSRDICQRGTSLTIQCQVDSQVTMMFWYRQQPGQSLTLIATANQGSEATYESGFVIDKFPISRPNLTFSTLTVSNMSPEDSSIYLCSVERDSEAFFGQGTRLTVV.

V usage is TRBV7-3 and J usage is TRBJ1-2; 8 bases agree with TRBD1. From germline, CDR1 is SGHTA and CDR2 FQGTGA. V lost 5 bases and J lost 1; bases outside the gene matches: 6. The CDR3 is 15 residues long. CDR3 amino acids: CASSPGQGYNYGYTF. In nucleotides, the CDR3 is TGTGCCAGCAGCCCCGGACAGGGATATAACTATGGCTACACCTTC. The variable domain in full, with the rest retrieved from reference TRBV7-3 and TRBJ1-2, is GAGVSQTPSNKVTEKGKYVELRCDPISGHTALYWYRQSLGQGPEFLIYFQGTGAADDSGLPNDRFFAVRPEGSVSTLKIQRTERGDSAVYLCASSPGQGYNYGYTFGSGTRLTVV.

This clonotype was observed a single time. A clone one base away is much larger, so this may be a read error. This chain connects TRBV15 to TRBJ2-5; D call uncertain. The CDR3 loop spans 13 amino acids. Trimming took 0 bases from V and 5 from J, leaving 7 bases between them. Looked up from germline, CDR1 is LNHNV and CDR2 is YYDKDF (reference sequence). As DNA, the CDR3 is TGTGCCACCAGCAGAGATCGAAGGGAGACCCAGTACTTC. It specifies CATSRDRRETQYF.

This clonotype was observed a few times. The rearrangement uses TRBV12-3 or TRBV12-4 and TRBJ1-2; no definite D call. V dropped 0 bases and J dropped 7 bases, with 12 bases sitting between them. The CDR3 consists of 14 residues. The DNA for the CDR3 is TGTGCCAGCAGTTTAGCCCGGGGAAAGGGTGGCTACACCTTC. Translation: CASSLARGKGGYTF.

This clonotype came up a few times. The rearrangement joins TRBV6-5 to TRBJ2-7; 9 bases are shared with TRBD1. From germline, CDR1 is MNHEY and CDR2 SVGAGI. Trimming took 11 bases from V and 6 from J; bases not matched to a gene: 5. The CDR3 is 11 amino acids. DNA for the CDR3: TGTGCCGGTTGGACAGGGGCCGAGCAGTACGTC. Translating gives CAGWTGAEQYV.

In its sample, this clonotype was seen a few times. The chain carries TRBV20-1 and TRBJ1-5; the D is unclear. The CDR3 spans 14 residues. The germline V gene has CDR1 DFQATT and CDR2 SNEGSKA (reference sequence). Trimming stripped 0 bases from V and 1 base from J, with 7 bases between. The DNA for the CDR3 is TGCAGTGCTAGAGATCGAGGAAGCAATCAGCCCCAGCATTTT. This translates into CSARDRGSNQPQHF.

The chain uses TRBV5-1 and TRBJ2-3; 7 positions match TRBD1. The CDR3 totals 16 residues. The J segment lost 3 bases and the V segment lost 8 bases, leaving 15 bases of the junction unmatched. Germline CDR1 reads SGHRS; CDR2 reads YFSETQ. The CDR3 loop is CASRTVYRGETDTQYF. CDR3 in DNA: TGCGCCAGTCGCACCGTTTACAGGGGAGAGACAGATACGCAGTATTTT.

The chain joins TRBV20-1 to TRBJ1-2; the match to TRBD1 covers 9 bases. The ends lost 0 bases at V and 12 bases at J; junction bases unmatched: 8. CDR3 length: 13 amino acids. In germline, CDR1 is DFQATT, CDR2 SNEGSKA (reference sequence). CDR3 sequence reads: CSAREPGQGLHTF. CDR3 nucleotides: TGCAGTGCTAGAGAGCCGGGACAGGGTTTGCACACCTTC.

The chain couples TRBV5-1 to TRBJ2-1; 8 positions match TRBD1. V lost 6 bases to trimming and J lost 4 bases; unmatched junction nucleotides: 9. The CDR3 is 15 residues long. The V gene's germline CDR1 is SGHRS and CDR2 YFSETQ. The CDR3 is CASKRTGTGYNEQFF. The DNA of the CDR3 is TGCGCCAGCAAACGTACCGGGACAGGATACAATGAGCAGTTCTTC. Drawing the rest from reference TRBV5-1 and TRBJ2-1, the complete variable domain is KAGVTQTPRYLIKTRGQQVTLSCSPISGHRSVSWYQQTPGQGLQFLFEYFSETQRNKGNFPGRFSGRQFSNSRSEMNVSTLELGDSALYLCASKRTGTGYNEQFFGPGTRLTVL.

The genes are TRBV18 and TRBJ2-2; TRBD1 matches at 8 bases. CDR3 length: 15 amino acids. The V gene's germline CDR1 is KGHSH and CDR2 LQKENI. The J segment lost 6 bases and the V segment lost 5 bases, leaving 8 bases of the junction unmatched. The CDR3 sequence is CASSSQGEKAGELFF. The CDR3 DNA reads as TGTGCCAGCTCATCACAGGGGGAGAAGGCCGGGGAGCTGTTTTTT.

This clonotype was detected only a few times. The chain couples TRBV10-3 to TRBJ1-1, with D uncertain. V was shortened by 6 bases and J by 1 base, with 9 bases between the two germline ends. Germline CDR1 is ENHRY and CDR2 is SYGVKD. The CDR3 sequence is 13 residues long. The CDR3 DNA follows: TGTGCCATCAGGAATACACAGAACACTGAAGCTTTCTTT. Its protein product is CAIRNTQNTEAFF.

This clonotype came up many times. This sequence joins TRBV7-9 and TRBJ2-5; D might be TRBD2 (6 bases). This CDR3 is 13 amino acids long. Per germline, CDR1 SEHNR and CDR2 FQNEAQ (reference sequence). Between the trimmed V and J ends, which lost 5 bases and 7 bases, there was a span of 14 bases. The CDR3: CASSRTRRGTQYF. The DNA of the CDR3 is TGTGCCAGCAGCCGAACGAGGCGGGGGACCCAGTACTTC.

The gene calls are TRBV24-1 and TRBJ2-3, with no clear D. The V and J ends lost 7 bases and 2 bases respectively, with 12 bases between them. Germline CDR1 reads KGHDR; CDR2 reads SFDVKD. The CDR3 runs 14 residues. The CDR3 DNA reads TGTGCCACCAGGTTGGACGGAACCACAGATACGCAGTATTTT. Its protein is CATRLDGTTDTQYF.

The chain has TRBV5-1 and TRBJ1-1, with D uncertain. The germline CDR1 and CDR2 sequences are SGHRS and YFSETQ. This CDR3 is built from 15 residues. With 0 bases removed from V and 8 bases from J, the gap between germline ends came to 17 bases. CDR3 nucleotides: TGCGCCAGCAGCTTGGACTCCCAGCCTGGGGAGGAAGCTTTCTTT. Its translation is CASSLDSQPGEEAFF.

This clonotype was seen at least ten times. The chain joins TRBV27 to TRBJ1-6; tentatively, D is TRBD1 (6 bases). The germline CDR1 and CDR2 sequences are MNHEY and SMNVEV (reference sequence). The CDR3 has 17 amino acids. The germline V and J ends were trimmed by 5 bases and 7 bases, with 21 bases remaining between them. CDR3 in amino acids: CASSDLPSQGHNSPLHF. CDR3 nucleotide sequence: TGTGCCAGCAGTGATCTTCCTTCACAGGGCCACAATTCACCCCTCCACTTT.

This clonotype was detected a few times. The rearrangement joins TRBV7-2 to TRBJ2-5; 10 positions match TRBD2. CDR1 SGHTA and CDR2 FQGNSA come from the germline V gene. The junction had 7 bases not matched to a gene; V was cut back by 5 bases and J by 1 base. CDR3 length: 16 residues. The CDR3 reads CASSPSLAGAQETQYF. The CDR3 DNA is TGTGCCAGCAGCCCCTCTCTAGCGGGGGCCCAAGAGACCCAGTACTTC.

The sample holds a few counts of this clonotype. This chain connects TRBV3-1 to TRBJ1-4; 10 bases line up with TRBD1. V shed 1 base and J 6 bases; nucleotides not matched to a gene: 8. The CDR3 contains 17 residues. Germline CDR1 is LGHDT and CDR2 is YNNKEL (reference sequence). The CDR3 DNA is TGTGCCAGCAGCCAAGGACCCGGTGGGACAGGGGATGAAAAACTGTTTTTT. Amino acid sequence: CASSQGPGGTGDEKLFF.

The chain is built from TRBV6-5 and TRBJ1-6; 9 nucleotides match TRBD1. This CDR3 has 14 residues. Germline V gives CDR1 MNHEY, CDR2 SVGAGI. Germline trimming cut 6 bases from V and 10 bases from J; bases unmatched to any gene: 7. The CDR3 bases are TGTGCCAGCAGAACGGACAGGGGTAGGTCACCCCTCCACTTT. Its translation is CASRTDRGRSPLHF.

In its sample, this clonotype was seen many times. The chain carries TRBV12-3 or TRBV12-4 and TRBJ2-4; tentatively, D is TRBD2 (6 bases). The CDR3 is 15 amino acids. V dropped 6 bases and J dropped 3 bases, with 15 bases sitting between them. CDR3 bases: TGTGCCAGCAGCCCGGGGCGGGGAGGCAAAAACATTCAGTACTTC. Its protein product is CASSPGRGGKNIQYF.

Only a few counts were recorded for this clonotype. The genes are TRBV9 and TRBJ2-3; D call uncertain. Per the germline V gene, CDR1 is SGDLS and CDR2 is YYNGEE. The V end was cut by 0 bases, the J end by 0 bases, with 8 bases between. CDR3 length equals 15 residues. In DNA, the CDR3 is TGTGCCAGCAGCGTAGGATGGGGAAGCACAGATACGCAGTATTTT. Translation: CASSVGWGSTDTQYF.

This clonotype was recorded a few times. The rearrangement uses TRBV10-2 and TRBJ2-6, with D perhaps matching TRBD1 (6 bases). The germline gives CDR1 WSHSY, CDR2 SAAADI. CDR3 length equals 17 residues. Between the trimmed V and J ends, which lost 6 bases and 0 bases, there was a span of 15 bases. CDR3: CASRGWGQSSGANVLTF. CDR3 coding DNA: TGCGCCAGCAGAGGGTGGGGACAAAGCTCTGGGGCCAACGTCCTGACTTTC.

The chain carries TRBV18 and TRBJ1-1, with a weak D call TRBD1 (6 bases). Germline CDR1 KGHSH, CDR2 LQKENI. V was trimmed by 6 bases and J by 7 bases, leaving 12 bases between them. The CDR3 is 12 residues long. CDR3 bases: TGTGCCAGCTCGGCAGGGGCGATTGAAGCTTTCTTT. It specifies CASSAGAIEAFF.

This clonotype was found a few times. The gene calls are TRBV2 and TRBJ2-3, with 13 positions matching TRBD2. V gave up 9 bases and J gave up 1 base; unmatched junction bases: 1. CDR1 and CDR2 from the germline V gene are SNHLY and FYNNEI. The CDR3 sequence is 14 residues long. This chain's CDR3 is CARGTSGGTDTQYF. CDR3 sequence (DNA): TGTGCCAGGGGGACTAGCGGGGGCACAGATACGCAGTATTTT.

This clonotype was counted only a few times. V is TRBV6-5 and J is TRBJ1-2, with D perhaps matching TRBD1 (6 bases). The germline V gene encodes CDR1 MNHEY and CDR2 SVGAGI. The CDR3 covers 16 residues. The V and J ends lost 2 bases and 1 base respectively, with 14 bases between them. Here the CDR3 reads CASSYGPGAFNYGYTF. The DNA of the CDR3 is TGTGCCAGCAGTTACGGTCCGGGGGCCTTTAACTATGGCTACACCTTC.

The chain couples TRBV27 to TRBJ2-7, with 7 bases fitting TRBD2. Germline V gives CDR1 MNHEY, CDR2 SMNVEV (reference sequence). The CDR3 consists of 14 residues. V lost 3 bases, J lost 1 base, and 3 bases stayed unmatched. The DNA of the CDR3 is TGTGCCAGCAGTTTGGGGGGGAGGTCCTACGAGCAGTACTTC. This codes for CASSLGGRSYEQYF.

This clonotype was observed a few times. The rearrangement joins TRBV6-2 or TRBV6-3 to TRBJ1-5, with D possibly being TRBD1 (5 bases). The CDR3 covers 15 residues. Per the germline V gene, CDR1 is MNHEY and CDR2 is SVGEGT. Trimming cost V 7 bases and J 4 bases, with 17 bases left between them. The CDR3 spells CASIKRRAGNQPQHF. The CDR3 region has the DNA TGTGCCAGCATCAAACGAAGGGCAGGGAATCAGCCCCAGCATTTT.